This T cell receptor (beta chain) derives from a study of blood T cell repertoires in COVID-19. Study-level information: The origin of the acute and convalescent COVID-19 samples was the United States, Italy and Spain. PBMCs, B-cell-depleted T cells, or T cells provided the cDNA or gDNA that made up the material.

Germline V gives CDR1 SEHNR, CDR2 FQNEAQ (reference sequence). There are 13 residues in the CDR3. V was shortened by 5 bases and J by 3 bases, with 8 bases between the two germline ends. Original data processing: Scientists estimated how many nucleated cells there were by amplifying reference gene primers. Data came from immunoSEQ multiplex PCR; TCRdb stores just in-frame clones and leaves some out. V and J calls and clone size are those listed in that table; D and trimming were worked out from the DNA. The sample shows roughly 330,000 clones, over 75% of them seen only once. The chain uses TRBV7-9 and TRBJ1-5; D is uncertain. The clonotype was recovered from a woman aged 50 to 60 with active or convalescent COVID-19. The sequenced sample was peripheral blood. Here the CDR3 reads CASSQDTNQPQHF. CDR3 in DNA: TGTGCCAGCAGCCAAGACACCAATCAGCCCCAGCATTTT.